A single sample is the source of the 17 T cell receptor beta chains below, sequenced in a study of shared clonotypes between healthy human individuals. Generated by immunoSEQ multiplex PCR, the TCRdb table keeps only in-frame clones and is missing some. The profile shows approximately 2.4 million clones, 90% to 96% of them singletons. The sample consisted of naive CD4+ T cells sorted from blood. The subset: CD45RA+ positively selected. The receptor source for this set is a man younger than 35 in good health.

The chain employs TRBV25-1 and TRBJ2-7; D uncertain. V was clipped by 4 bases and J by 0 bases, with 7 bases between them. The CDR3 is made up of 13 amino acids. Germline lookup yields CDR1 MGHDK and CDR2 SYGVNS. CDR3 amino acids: CASSGLYSYEQYF. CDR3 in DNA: TGTGCCAGCAGTGGCCTATACTCCTACGAGCAGTACTTC.

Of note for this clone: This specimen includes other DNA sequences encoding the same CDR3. The CDR3 sequence: CASSEGNYGYTF. The CDR3 region has the DNA TGCGCCAGCAGCGAGGGGAACTATGGCTACACCTTC. V is TRBV5-1 and J is TRBJ1-2, with D possibly being TRBD1 (5 bases). The V end was cut by 4 bases, the J end by 2 bases, with 6 bases between. Germline V CDR1 and CDR2: SGHRS, YFSETQ. This CDR3 region has 12 residues. Drawing the rest from reference TRBV5-1 and TRBJ1-2, the complete variable domain is KAGVTQTPRYLIKTRGQQVTLSCSPISGHRSVSWYQQTPGQGLQFLFEYFSETQRNKGNFPGRFSGRQFSNSRSEMNVSTLELGDSALYLCASSEGNYGYTFGSGTRLTVV.

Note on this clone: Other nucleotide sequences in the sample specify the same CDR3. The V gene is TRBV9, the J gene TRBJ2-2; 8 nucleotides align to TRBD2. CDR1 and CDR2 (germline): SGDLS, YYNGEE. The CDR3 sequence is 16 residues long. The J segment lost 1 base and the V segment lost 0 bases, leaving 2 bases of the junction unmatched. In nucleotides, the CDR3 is TGTGCCAGCAGCGTAGTAGCGGGATTGAACACCGGGGAGCTGTTTTTT. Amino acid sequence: CASSVVAGLNTGELFF.

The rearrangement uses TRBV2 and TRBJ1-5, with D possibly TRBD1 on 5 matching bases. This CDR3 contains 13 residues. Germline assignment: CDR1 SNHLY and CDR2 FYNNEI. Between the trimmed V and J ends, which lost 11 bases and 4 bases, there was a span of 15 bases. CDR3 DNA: TGTGCCCACAGGAGGGACCTTAATCAGCCCCAGCATTTT. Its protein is CAHRRDLNQPQHF.

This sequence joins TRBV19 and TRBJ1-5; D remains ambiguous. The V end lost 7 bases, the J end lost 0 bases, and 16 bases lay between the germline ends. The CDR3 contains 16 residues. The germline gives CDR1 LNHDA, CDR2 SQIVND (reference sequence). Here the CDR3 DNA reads TGTGCCAGTACCTATCGGGGAGGTAATAGCAATCAGCCCCAGCATTTT. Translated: CASTYRGGNSNQPQHF.

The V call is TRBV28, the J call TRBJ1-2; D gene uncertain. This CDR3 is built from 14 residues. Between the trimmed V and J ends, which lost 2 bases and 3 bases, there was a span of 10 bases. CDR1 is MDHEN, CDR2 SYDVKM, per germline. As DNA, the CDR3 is TGTGCCAGCAGTTTACCCCCTTCGCACTATGGCTACACCTTC. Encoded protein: CASSLPPSHYGYTF.

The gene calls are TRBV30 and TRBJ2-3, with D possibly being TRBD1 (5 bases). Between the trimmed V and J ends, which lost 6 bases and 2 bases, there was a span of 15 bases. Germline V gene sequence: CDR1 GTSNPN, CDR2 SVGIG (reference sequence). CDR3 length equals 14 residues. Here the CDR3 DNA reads TGTGCCTGTACCGGGCAGGGTTACACAGATACGCAGTATTTT. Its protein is CACTGQGYTDTQYF.

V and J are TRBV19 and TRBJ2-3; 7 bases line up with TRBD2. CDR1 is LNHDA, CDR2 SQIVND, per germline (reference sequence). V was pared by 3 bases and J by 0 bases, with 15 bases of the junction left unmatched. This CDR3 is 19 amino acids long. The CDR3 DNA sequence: TGTGCCAGTAGTATCTCTTTCGTTCTGCGGGAGTCGAGCACAGATACGCAGTATTTT. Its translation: CASSISFVLRESSTDTQYF. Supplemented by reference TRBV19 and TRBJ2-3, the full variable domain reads DGGITQSPKYLFRKEGQNVTLSCEQNLNHDAMYWYRQDPGQGLRLIYYSQIVNDFQKGDIAEGYSVSREKKESFPLTVTSAQKNPTAFYLCASSISFVLRESSTDTQYFGPGTRLTVL.

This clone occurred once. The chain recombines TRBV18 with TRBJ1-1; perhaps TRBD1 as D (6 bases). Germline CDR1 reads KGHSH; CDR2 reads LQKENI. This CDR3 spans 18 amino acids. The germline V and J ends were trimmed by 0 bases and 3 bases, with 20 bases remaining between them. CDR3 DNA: TGTGCCAGCTCACCACCGTCAGGGGCCCCAGGTCGGGACACTGAAGCTTTCTTT. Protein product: CASSPPSGAPGRDTEAFF.

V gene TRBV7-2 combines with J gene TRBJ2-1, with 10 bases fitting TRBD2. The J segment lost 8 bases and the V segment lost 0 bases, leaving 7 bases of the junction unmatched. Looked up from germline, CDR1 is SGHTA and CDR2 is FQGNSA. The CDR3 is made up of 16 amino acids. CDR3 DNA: TGTGCCAGCAGCTTAGCGGCGGCTAGCGGGGGCTATGAGCAGTTCTTC. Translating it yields CASSLAAASGGYEQFF.

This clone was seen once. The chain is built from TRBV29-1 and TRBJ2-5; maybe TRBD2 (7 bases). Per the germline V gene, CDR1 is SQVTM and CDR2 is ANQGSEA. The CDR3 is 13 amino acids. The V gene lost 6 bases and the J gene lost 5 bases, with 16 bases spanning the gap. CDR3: CSVLGGDGETQYF. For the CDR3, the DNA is TGCAGCGTCCTAGGGGGGGATGGGGAGACCCAGTACTTC. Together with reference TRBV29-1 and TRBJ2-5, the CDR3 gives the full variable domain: SAVISQKPSRDICQRGTSLTIQCQVDSQVTMMFWYRQQPGQSLTLIATANQGSEATYESGFVIDKFPISRPNLTFSTLTVSNMSPEDSSIYLCSVLGGDGETQYFGPGTRLLVL.

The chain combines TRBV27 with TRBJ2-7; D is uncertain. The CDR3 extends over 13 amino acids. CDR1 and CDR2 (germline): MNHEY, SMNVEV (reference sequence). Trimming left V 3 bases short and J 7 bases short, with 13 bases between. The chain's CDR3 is CASSFSSPTEQYF. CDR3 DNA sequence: TGTGCCAGCAGTTTCTCCTCTCCTACGGAGCAGTACTTC.

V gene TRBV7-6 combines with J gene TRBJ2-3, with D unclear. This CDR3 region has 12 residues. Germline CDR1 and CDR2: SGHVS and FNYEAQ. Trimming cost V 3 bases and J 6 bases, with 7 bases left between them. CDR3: CASSFTRDTQYF. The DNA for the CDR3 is TGTGCCAGCAGCTTTACGCGGGATACGCAGTATTTT.

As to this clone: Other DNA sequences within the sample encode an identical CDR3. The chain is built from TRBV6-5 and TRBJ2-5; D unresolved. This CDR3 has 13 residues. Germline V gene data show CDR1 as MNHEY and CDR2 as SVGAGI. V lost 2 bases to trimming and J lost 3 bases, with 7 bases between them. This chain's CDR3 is CASSYGQKETQYF. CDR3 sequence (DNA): TGTGCCAGCAGTTACGGGCAGAAAGAGACCCAGTACTTC.

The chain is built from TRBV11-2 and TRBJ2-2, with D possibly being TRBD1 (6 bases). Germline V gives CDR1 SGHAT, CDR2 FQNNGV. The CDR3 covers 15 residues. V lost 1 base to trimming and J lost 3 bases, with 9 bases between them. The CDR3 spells CASSLVGADTGELFF. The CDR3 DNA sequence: TGTGCCAGCAGCTTAGTGGGGGCGGACACCGGGGAGCTGTTTTTT.

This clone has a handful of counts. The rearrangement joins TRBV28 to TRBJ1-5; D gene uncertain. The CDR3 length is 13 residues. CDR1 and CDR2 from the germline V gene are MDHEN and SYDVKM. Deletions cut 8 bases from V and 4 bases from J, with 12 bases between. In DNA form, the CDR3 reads TGTGCCAGCGGATCCGTGGGAAATCAGCCCCAGCATTTT. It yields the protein CASGSVGNQPQHF.

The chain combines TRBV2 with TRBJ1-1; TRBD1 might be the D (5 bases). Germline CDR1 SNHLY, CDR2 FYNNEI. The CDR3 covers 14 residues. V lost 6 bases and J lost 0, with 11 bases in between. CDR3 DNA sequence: TGTGCCAGCAGAGACGACAGACTGAACACTGAAGCTTTCTTT. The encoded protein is CASRDDRLNTEAFF.